This is a list of T cell receptor beta chains from one sample in a study of blood T cells in healthy people across ages. From the 5' RACE reads, TCRdb called clonotypes with MiXCR, one entry per CDR3 protein. Of 550,000 to 800,000 distinct CDR3 sequences listed, 21% are singletons. The specimen sequenced was blood. The receptor set was obtained from a man between 65 and 85 years old in good health. Both conserved end residues are part of each CDR3. A D gene is named only where the DNA matches it firmly. Rows may omit the clone size; those that give it use once, few, many or a size class.

D gene | clone size | J gene | V gene | CDR3 DNA | CDR3 protein
. | . | TRBJ2-5 | TRBV25-1 | TGTGCCAGCAGTGAATTTCAGACCCAGTACTTC | CASSEFQTQYF
. | . | TRBJ2-5 | TRBV18 | TGTGCCAGCTCACCAGGGGTTTCAGAGACCCAGTACTTC | CASSPGVSETQYF
. | . | TRBJ2-7 | TRBV6-2/TRBV6-3 | TGTGCCAGCAGTTACTCGATGGGGGCCGCTTTATCGGAGCAGTACTTC | CASSYSMGAALSEQYF
TRBD1 | . | TRBJ2-1 | TRBV29-1 | TGCAGCGTTGTGGGGACAGGCTACAATGAGCAGTTCTTC | CSVVGTGYNEQFF
. | . | TRBJ2-5 | TRBV20-1 | TGCAGTGCTAGAGATGAGGGGGTCCAAGAGACCCAGTACTTC | CSARDEGVQETQYF
TRBD1 | once | TRBJ2-2 | TRBV27 | TGTGCCAGCAGCATATTGCACGGGGACAGTACCGGGGAGCTGTTTTTT | CASSILHGDSTGELFF
. | . | TRBJ2-1 | TRBV20-1 | TGCAGTGCTAGAATCCCGGACCACTCAACCTACAATGAGCAGTTCTTC | CSARIPDHSTYNEQFF
. | . | TRBJ2-5 | TRBV30 | TGTGCCTGGAGTGTAGATCTCAGGTCCCCAGGGACCCAGTACTTC | CAWSVDLRSPGTQYF
TRBD2 | few | TRBJ2-3 | TRBV29-1 | TGCAGCGGAAACCCAGCGGGAGCGCCAGATACGCAGTATTTT | CSGNPAGAPDTQYF
. | few | TRBJ2-7 | TRBV20-1 | TGCAGTGCTAGAGATATCGTGGGCAACTCCTACGAGCAGTACTTC | CSARDIVGNSYEQYF
. | . | TRBJ1-5 | TRBV12-3/TRBV12-4 | TGTGCCAGCAGTTTAACCGACGGGAACAATCAGCCCCAGCATTTT | CASSLTDGNNQPQHF
TRBD1 | . | TRBJ2-1 | TRBV11-1 | TGTGCCAGCACCAAAGACGGGACAGGGTCCTACAATGAGCAGTTCTTC | CASTKDGTGSYNEQFF
TRBD2 | . | TRBJ2-1 | TRBV3-1 | TGTGCCAGCAGCCCTAGCGGGATAAAAATCGATGAGCAGTTCTTC | CASSPSGIKIDEQFF
TRBD1 | . | TRBJ2-7 | TRBV29-1 | TGCGGCGTTATGGGACAGGGGGCGAAGGAGCGGTACTTC | CGVMGQGAKERYF
. | few | TRBJ2-3 | TRBV4-3 | TGCGCCAGCAGCCAAGTCTCTTTAGGGGAGAATACGCAGTATTTT | CASSQVSLGENTQYF
. | few | TRBJ1-2 | TRBV12-3/TRBV12-4 | TGTGCCAGCACCTGGGACGGCGACGTGGGAGGCTACACCTTC | CASTWDGDVGGYTF
. | . | TRBJ2-7 | TRBV14 | TGTGCCAGCAGCCAACAGGATTGGTCCTACGAGCAGTACTTC | CASSQQDWSYEQYF
. | . | TRBJ2-2 | TRBV18 | TGTGCCAGCTCACCAAGGTCACAGGGATCCAACACCGGGGAGCTGTTTTTT | CASSPRSQGSNTGELFF
TRBD2 | few | TRBJ2-3 | TRBV24-1 | TGTGCCACCAGTGAACCAAGCGGGAGGGCCGGAGATACGCAGTATTTT | CATSEPSGRAGDTQYF
TRBD1 | . | TRBJ2-7 | TRBV7-2 | TGTGCCAGCAGCTTAGAACAGGGGGCCAATTACGAGCAGTACTTC | CASSLEQGANYEQYF
. | . | TRBJ2-7 | TRBV28 | TGTGCCAGCAGGGGGACTTCAGGGTACGAGCAGTACTTC | CASRGTSGYEQYF
TRBD1 | . | TRBJ2-1 | TRBV4-1 | TGCGCCAGCAGCCAGTGGGACAGGGGTATGGAGCAGTTCTTC | CASSQWDRGMEQFF
. | . | TRBJ2-1 | TRBV5-1 | TGCGCCAGCAGCTTGTCATCGGGATCTTCTAGTGAGCAGTTCTTC | CASSLSSGSSSEQFF
TRBD2 | few | TRBJ2-7 | TRBV5-5 | TGTGCCAGCAGCATGGGACTAGCGGCGCCCTACGAGCAGTACTTC | CASSMGLAAPYEQYF
TRBD2 | few | TRBJ2-2 | TRBV29-1 | TGCAGCGTTGAAAGCCTAGCGGGAGCTCCCCACACCGGGGAGCTGTTTTTT | CSVESLAGAPHTGELFF
. | few | TRBJ1-4 | TRBV18 | TGTGCCAGCTCACCACCGGGGCGGGGGCAAGATGAAAAACTGTTTTTT | CASSPPGRGQDEKLFF
. | once | TRBJ2-1 | TRBV18 | TGTGCCAGCTCACCACAGGGATACGGCTACAATGAGCAGTTCTTC | CASSPQGYGYNEQFF
. | . | TRBJ2-4 | TRBV6-6 | TGTGCCAGCAGTTACAGGGGGTTGGGGGCCAAAAACATTCAGTACTTC | CASSYRGLGAKNIQYF
TRBD2 | . | TRBJ2-1 | TRBV5-1 | TGCGCCAGCAGCTTTTTAGCGGGAGCAGGCAATGAGCAGTTCTTC | CASSFLAGAGNEQFF
. | . | TRBJ1-1 | TRBV5-1 | TGCGCCAGCAGCGTGGACACTGAAGCTTTCTTT | CASSVDTEAFF
. | . | TRBJ1-5 | TRBV24-1 | TGTGCCACCAAGCAAGGGAGAAGCAATCAGCCCCAGCATTTT | CATKQGRSNQPQHF
. | many | TRBJ2-5 | TRBV20-1 | TGCAGTGCTAGAGATGTCCTAGCGCAAGAGACCCAGTACTTC | CSARDVLAQETQYF
. | . | TRBJ2-5 | TRBV5-1 | TGCGCCAGCAGCTTGTCGGGGAACAGCGAAGTGGAGACCCAGTACTTC | CASSLSGNSEVETQYF
. | few | TRBJ1-3 | TRBV10-3 | TGTGCCGCCGAAACTCCAGCCACTGGAAACACCATATATTTT | CAAETPATGNTIYF
TRBD2 | . | TRBJ2-3 | TRBV7-2 | TGTGCCAGCAGCTTGGTCTCTAGCGGGAGTGGTGCGGCAGATACGCAGTATTTT | CASSLVSSGSGAADTQYF
. | . | TRBJ1-6 | TRBV3-1 | TGTGCCAGCAGCCAAGGTGGTGGCAGCTCTAATTCACCCCTCCACTTT | CASSQGGGSSNSPLHF
. | . | TRBJ2-1 | TRBV7-2 | TGTGCCAGCAGCTTAGTCCAGGGGCCTGGCAATGAGCAGTTCTTC | CASSLVQGPGNEQFF
. | . | TRBJ2-6 | TRBV5-1 | TGCGCCAGCAGCTTGGCCATATACTCTGGGGCCAACGTCCTGACTTTC | CASSLAIYSGANVLTF
TRBD1 | . | TRBJ1-2 | TRBV12-5 | TGTGCTAGTGGTTTGGCAGGGGGCCGTGGCTACACCTTC | CASGLAGGRGYTF
. | . | TRBJ2-5 | TRBV20-1 | TGCAGTGCTAGAGAACAGGGCGTGGGGGACCAGTACTTC | CSAREQGVGDQYF
TRBD1 | few | TRBJ2-5 | TRBV7-9 | TGTGCCAGCAGCTTCCCGCGGCTTGGACAGGGTGTTGAGCAGTACTTC | CASSFPRLGQGVEQYF
. | . | TRBJ2-7 | TRBV4-3 | TGCGCCAGCAGCCAAGAATTGGGCGGTGGTACTTACGAGCAGTACTTC | CASSQELGGGTYEQYF
. | . | TRBJ1-5 | TRBV7-9 | TGTGCCAGCACAGGGATAGGTGATCAGCCCCAGCATTTT | CASTGIGDQPQHF
. | . | TRBJ2-6 | TRBV7-9 | TGTGCCAGCACAGTCGACTCTGGGGCCAACGTCCTGACTTTC | CASTVDSGANVLTF
. | . | TRBJ2-7 | TRBV7-2 | TGTGCCAGCAGCTTACACCAGAAAACCTACGAGCAGTACTTC | CASSLHQKTYEQYF
. | . | TRBJ2-3 | TRBV7-2 | TGTGCCAGCAGCTTAGGGGCAGAATCTAGCACAGATACGCAGTATTTT | CASSLGAESSTDTQYF
TRBD1 | . | TRBJ2-7 | TRBV28 | TGTGCCAGCAGCCGACAGGGGTATGCCTACGAGCAGTACTTC | CASSRQGYAYEQYF
TRBD2 | few | TRBJ2-4 | TRBV29-1 | TGCAGCGTTGAGGGGGGGAGTAGGGACATTCAGTACTTC | CSVEGGSRDIQYF
. | . | TRBJ1-2 | TRBV7-2 | TGTGCCAGCAGCCTACAGGGTGGAGGCTATGGCTACACCTTC | CASSLQGGGYGYTF